The rows below give T cell receptor beta chains drawn from one sample of a study of blood T cell repertoires in COVID-19. Clones were sequenced by immunoSEQ multiplex PCR, and TCRdb holds only the in-frame ones, with some missing. This repertoire shows around 130,000 clones, roughly 79% found once; its top ten account for roughly a tenth. Sequenced input: peripheral blood. The receptors originated from a human donor in a cohort sampled during active COVID-19. The CDR3 runs from the conserved cysteine through the conserved F or W. Fields, in order: CDR3 DNA, CDR3 protein, J gene, clone size, D gene, V gene. The D gene is left open where the match is weak. Clone size is not always given. Where it is, it says once, few, many or a class for expanded clones.

CDR3 DNA: TGTGCCAGCCGACGGGAGCGGGGGAGCACAGATACGCAGTATTTT
CDR3 protein: CASRRERGSTDTQYF
J gene: TRBJ2-3
clone size: NA
D gene: TRBD2
V gene: TRBV2

CDR3 DNA: TGTGCCAGCTTGGACAGCTCCTACAATGAGCAGTTCTTC
CDR3 protein: CASLDSSYNEQFF
J gene: TRBJ2-1
clone size: few
D gene: NA
V gene: TRBV2

CDR3 DNA: TGTGCCAGCAGCTTGAAGAACTACTATGGCTACACCTTC
CDR3 protein: CASSLKNYYGYTF
J gene: TRBJ1-2
clone size: NA
D gene: NA
V gene: TRBV5-5

CDR3 DNA: TGTGCCAGCAGCCAAGATGAGGCCGGCGGGATTACCTATGGCTACACCTTC
CDR3 protein: CASSQDEAGGITYGYTF
J gene: TRBJ1-2
clone size: few
D gene: NA
V gene: TRBV4-2

CDR3 DNA: TGTGCCAGCAGCTTGGAAAGGGGGCTCTTTGGGGAGCTGTTTTTT
CDR3 protein: CASSLERGLFGELFF
J gene: TRBJ2-2
clone size: NA
D gene: TRBD1
V gene: TRBV5-4

CDR3 DNA: TGCGCCAGCAGCTTGGACGGACAGGGTTCCTATAATTCACCCCTCCACTTT
CDR3 protein: CASSLDGQGSYNSPLHF
J gene: TRBJ1-6
clone size: NA
D gene: TRBD1
V gene: TRBV5-1

CDR3 DNA: TGTGCCAGCAGCCAACGGCCGGGGGGAAAACTGTTTTTT
CDR3 protein: CASSQRPGGKLFF
J gene: TRBJ1-4
clone size: NA
D gene: NA
V gene: TRBV7-9

CDR3 DNA: TGTGCCAGCAGTACCGGGACTTTCCTCATAGGCGAGCAGTACTTC
CDR3 protein: CASSTGTFLIGEQYF
J gene: TRBJ2-7
clone size: NA
D gene: NA
V gene: TRBV28

CDR3 DNA: TGTGCCAGCAGTTTCCGAACAGGGACGAATGAGCAGTTCTTC
CDR3 protein: CASSFRTGTNEQFF
J gene: TRBJ2-1
clone size: NA
D gene: NA
V gene: TRBV28

CDR3 DNA: TGTGCCAGCAGTCGTCCTACAGGGGGAGCTAGTAATTCACCCCTCCACTTT
CDR3 protein: CASSRPTGGASNSPLHF
J gene: TRBJ1-6
clone size: NA
D gene: TRBD1
V gene: TRBV6-6

CDR3 DNA: TGTGCCAGCATTAATCAGGGGTCGAACACTGAAGCTTTCTTT
CDR3 protein: CASINQGSNTEAFF
J gene: TRBJ1-1
clone size: NA
D gene: NA
V gene: TRBV6-5

CDR3 DNA: TGTGCCTGGAGTGTACTTAGGGGCTCTGGAAACACCATATATTTT
CDR3 protein: CAWSVLRGSGNTIYF
J gene: TRBJ1-3
clone size: NA
D gene: NA
V gene: TRBV30

CDR3 DNA: TGTGCCAGCAGCCAAGGGGCAGGGGGTAGCAATCAGCCCCAGCATTTT
CDR3 protein: CASSQGAGGSNQPQHF
J gene: TRBJ1-5
clone size: NA
D gene: TRBD1
V gene: TRBV3-1/TRBV3-2

CDR3 DNA: TGCGCCAGCGGTAGTTTGAACACTGAAGCTTTCTTT
CDR3 protein: CASGSLNTEAFF
J gene: TRBJ1-1
clone size: few
D gene: NA
V gene: TRBV4-1

CDR3 DNA: TGTGCCTGGAACCGACAGGGTCAGCCCCAGCATTTT
CDR3 protein: CAWNRQGQPQHF
J gene: TRBJ1-5
clone size: NA
D gene: TRBD1
V gene: TRBV30

CDR3 DNA: TGTGCCAGCAGTTCAAGGGGCAGCTCCTACGAGCAGTACTTC
CDR3 protein: CASSSRGSSYEQYF
J gene: TRBJ2-7
clone size: NA
D gene: NA
V gene: TRBV27

CDR3 DNA: TGTGCCAGCAGCGTAGTTCCAACGAACACCGGGGAGCTGTTTTTT
CDR3 protein: CASSVVPTNTGELFF
J gene: TRBJ2-2
clone size: once
D gene: NA
V gene: TRBV9

CDR3 DNA: TGTGCCAGCTCACCACGACAGGAAGGAAACACCATATATTTT
CDR3 protein: CASSPRQEGNTIYF
J gene: TRBJ1-3
clone size: few
D gene: NA
V gene: TRBV18

CDR3 DNA: TGTGCCTGGAGGCAACAGGGGGGTCGTGACGAGCAGTACTTC
CDR3 protein: CAWRQQGGRDEQYF
J gene: TRBJ2-7
clone size: NA
D gene: TRBD1
V gene: TRBV30

CDR3 DNA: TGTGCCAGCAGCTCCGGGATGGCAGGAAGCAACTCTGGGGCCAACGTCCTGACTTTC
CDR3 protein: CASSSGMAGSNSGANVLTF
J gene: TRBJ2-6
clone size: NA
D gene: NA
V gene: TRBV7-6

CDR3 DNA: TGCGCCAGCAGCCGGACTGAGAACACCGGGGAGCTGTTTTTT
CDR3 protein: CASSRTENTGELFF
J gene: TRBJ2-2
clone size: NA
D gene: NA
V gene: TRBV5-1

CDR3 DNA: TGCGCCAGCAGCCAAGGTGTGACAGGGAGAGAGACCCAGTACTTC
CDR3 protein: CASSQGVTGRETQYF
J gene: TRBJ2-5
clone size: NA
D gene: TRBD1
V gene: TRBV4-1

CDR3 DNA: TGTGCCAGCAGCTTCCGGGACATGGTCCATGAGCAGTTCTTC
CDR3 protein: CASSFRDMVHEQFF
J gene: TRBJ2-1
clone size: NA
D gene: NA
V gene: TRBV11-2

CDR3 DNA: TGTGCCAGTAACGCGGACAGGGGACAAGAGACCCAGTACTTC
CDR3 protein: CASNADRGQETQYF
J gene: TRBJ2-5
clone size: once
D gene: TRBD1
V gene: TRBV19

CDR3 DNA: TGCGCCAGCAGCTTGGGGACTAGCGGGGGTTACGAGCAGTACTTC
CDR3 protein: CASSLGTSGGYEQYF
J gene: TRBJ2-7
clone size: NA
D gene: TRBD2
V gene: TRBV5-1

CDR3 DNA: TGTGCCAGCACCGCACTAGCGGGGGGCCGTCTCTACGAGCAGTACTTC
CDR3 protein: CASTALAGGRLYEQYF
J gene: TRBJ2-7
clone size: NA
D gene: TRBD2
V gene: TRBV28

CDR3 DNA: TGCGCCAGCAGCTCCTCCCCCGGGACAGGGGGCGCCGGGGTAACTGAAGCTTTCTTT
CDR3 protein: CASSSSPGTGGAGVTEAFF
J gene: TRBJ1-1
clone size: NA
D gene: TRBD1
V gene: TRBV5-1

CDR3 DNA: TGTGCCAGCAGTTTGGCGGGGGAGGGTGGCTACACCTTC
CDR3 protein: CASSLAGEGGYTF
J gene: TRBJ1-2
clone size: NA
D gene: NA
V gene: TRBV12-3/TRBV12-4

CDR3 DNA: TGTGCCAGCAGCTTAGTCCCCCTCGGGACAGGGAACAATCAGCCCCAGCATTTT
CDR3 protein: CASSLVPLGTGNNQPQHF
J gene: TRBJ1-5
clone size: NA
D gene: TRBD1
V gene: TRBV7-6

CDR3 DNA: TGTGCCAGCAACTGGATCCGGGGATTTGGAGAAGCTTTCTTT
CDR3 protein: CASNWIRGFGEAFF
J gene: TRBJ1-1
clone size: NA
D gene: NA
V gene: TRBV2

CDR3 DNA: TGCAGCGTTGGGGGAGATGAGCAGTTCTTC
CDR3 protein: CSVGGDEQFF
J gene: TRBJ2-1
clone size: NA
D gene: NA
V gene: TRBV29-1

CDR3 DNA: TGTGCCAACACTAAAGGGACGACAGGGGAGTGGTACGAGCAGTACTTC
CDR3 protein: CANTKGTTGEWYEQYF
J gene: TRBJ2-7
clone size: NA
D gene: TRBD1
V gene: TRBV2

CDR3 DNA: TGCGCCAGCAGCCAAGAGCCCAGGGCCTTGCGAGCTTTCTTT
CDR3 protein: CASSQEPRALRAFF
J gene: TRBJ1-1
clone size: few
D gene: NA
V gene: TRBV4-1

CDR3 DNA: TGTGCCAGCAGTTTATCAGGACAGGGGCCCTACGAGCAGTACTTC
CDR3 protein: CASSLSGQGPYEQYF
J gene: TRBJ2-7
clone size: NA
D gene: TRBD1
V gene: TRBV27

CDR3 DNA: TGTGCCAGCAGTGATTGGGGGGATAATTCACCCCTCCACTTT
CDR3 protein: CASSDWGDNSPLHF
J gene: TRBJ1-6
clone size: few
D gene: NA
V gene: TRBV25-1

CDR3 DNA: TGTGCCAGCGCGCAGGTACTGAACACTGAAGCTTTCTTT
CDR3 protein: CASAQVLNTEAFF
J gene: TRBJ1-1
clone size: few
D gene: NA
V gene: TRBV14

CDR3 DNA: TGTGCCAGCAGGAGACAGGGGGCGAACACTGAAGCTTTCTTT
CDR3 protein: CASRRQGANTEAFF
J gene: TRBJ1-1
clone size: NA
D gene: TRBD1
V gene: TRBV2

CDR3 DNA: TGCGCCAGCAGCTTGGAGGGGACTAACTATGGCTACACCTTC
CDR3 protein: CASSLEGTNYGYTF
J gene: TRBJ1-2
clone size: once
D gene: NA
V gene: TRBV5-1

CDR3 DNA: TGTGCCAGCAGCTCCCAGCGGGTACGCACAGATACGCAGTATTTT
CDR3 protein: CASSSQRVRTDTQYF
J gene: TRBJ2-3
clone size: NA
D gene: NA
V gene: TRBV5-4

CDR3 DNA: TGTGCCAGTAGTATAGGTGGGGGGTCAGAGACCCAGTACTTC
CDR3 protein: CASSIGGGSETQYF
J gene: TRBJ2-5
clone size: NA
D gene: NA
V gene: TRBV19

CDR3 DNA: TGTGCCAGCGGGAGGTACAGGATGCTCAATGAAAAACTGTTTTTT
CDR3 protein: CASGRYRMLNEKLFF
J gene: TRBJ1-4
clone size: medium-sized
D gene: NA
V gene: TRBV5-8

CDR3 DNA: TGTGCCAGTAGCCCCCGGGGGATTGGGACCGGGGAGCTGTTTTTT
CDR3 protein: CASSPRGIGTGELFF
J gene: TRBJ2-2
clone size: NA
D gene: NA
V gene: TRBV19